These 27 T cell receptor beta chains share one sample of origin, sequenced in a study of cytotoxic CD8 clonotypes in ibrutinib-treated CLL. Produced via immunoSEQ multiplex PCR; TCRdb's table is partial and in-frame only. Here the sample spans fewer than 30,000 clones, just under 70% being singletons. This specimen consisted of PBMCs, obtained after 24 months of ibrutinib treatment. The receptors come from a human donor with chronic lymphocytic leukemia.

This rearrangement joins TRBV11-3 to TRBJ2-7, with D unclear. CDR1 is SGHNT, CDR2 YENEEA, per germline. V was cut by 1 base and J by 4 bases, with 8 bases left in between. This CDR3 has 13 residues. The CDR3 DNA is TGTGCCAGCAGCTTAGGTCTGGGATACGAGCAGTACTTC. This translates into CASSLGLGYEQYF.

CDR3 residues: CASSESYLWGGNEKLFF. The CDR3 DNA follows: TGCGCCAGCAGTGAGTCATATTTATGGGGGGGAAATGAAAAACTGTTTTTT. The chain carries TRBV10-2 and TRBJ1-4; tentatively, D is TRBD1 (5 bases). Trimming took 0 bases from V and 5 from J, leaving 16 bases between them. The CDR3 loop spans 17 amino acids. CDR1 is WSHSY and CDR2 is SAAADI in the germline V gene.

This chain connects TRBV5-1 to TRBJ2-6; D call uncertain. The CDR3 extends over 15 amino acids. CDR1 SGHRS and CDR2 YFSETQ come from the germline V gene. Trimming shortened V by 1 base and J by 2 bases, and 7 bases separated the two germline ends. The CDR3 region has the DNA TGCGCCAGCAGCTTGACTGTAACTGGGGCCAACGTCCTGACTTTC. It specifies CASSLTVTGANVLTF.

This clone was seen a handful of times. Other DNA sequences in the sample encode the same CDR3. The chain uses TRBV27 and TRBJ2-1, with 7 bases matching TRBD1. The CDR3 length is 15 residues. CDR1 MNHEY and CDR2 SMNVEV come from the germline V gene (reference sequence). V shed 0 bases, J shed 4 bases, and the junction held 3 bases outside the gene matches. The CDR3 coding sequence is TGTGCCAGCAGTTTATCGAGCAGGGGGTACAATGAGCAGTTCTTC. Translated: CASSLSSRGYNEQFF.

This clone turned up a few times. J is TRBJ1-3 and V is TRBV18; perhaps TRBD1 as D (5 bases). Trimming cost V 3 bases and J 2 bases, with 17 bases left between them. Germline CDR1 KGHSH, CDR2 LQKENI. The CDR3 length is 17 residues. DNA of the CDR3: TGTGCCAGCTCACCGGGTTCGGGGCGCGCAACTGGAAACACCATATATTTT. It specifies CASSPGSGRATGNTIYF.

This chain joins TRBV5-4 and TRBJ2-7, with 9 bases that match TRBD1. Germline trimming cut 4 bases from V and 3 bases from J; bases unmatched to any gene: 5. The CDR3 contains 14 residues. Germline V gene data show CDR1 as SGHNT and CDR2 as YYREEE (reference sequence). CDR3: CASSLTGGLYEQYF. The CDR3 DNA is TGTGCCAGCAGCCTGACAGGGGGTCTCTACGAGCAGTACTTC.

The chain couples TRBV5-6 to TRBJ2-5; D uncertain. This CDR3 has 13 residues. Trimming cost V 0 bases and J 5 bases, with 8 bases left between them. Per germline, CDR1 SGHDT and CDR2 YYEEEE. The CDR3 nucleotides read TGTGCCAGCAGCTTGGGGGCCGGGGAGACCCAGTACTTC. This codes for CASSLGAGETQYF. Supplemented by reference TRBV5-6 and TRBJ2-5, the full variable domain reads DAGVTQSPTHLIKTRGQQVTLRCSPKSGHDTVSWYQQALGQGPQFIFQYYEEEERQRGNFPDRFSGHQFPNYSSELNVNALLLGDSALYLCASSLGAGETQYFGPGTRLLVL.

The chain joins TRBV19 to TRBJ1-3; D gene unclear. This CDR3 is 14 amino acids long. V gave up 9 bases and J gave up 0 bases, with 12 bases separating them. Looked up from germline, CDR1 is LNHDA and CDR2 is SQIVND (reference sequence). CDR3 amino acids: CASGVGSSGNTIYF. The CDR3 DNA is TGTGCCAGCGGTGTGGGGAGCTCTGGAAACACCATATATTTT.

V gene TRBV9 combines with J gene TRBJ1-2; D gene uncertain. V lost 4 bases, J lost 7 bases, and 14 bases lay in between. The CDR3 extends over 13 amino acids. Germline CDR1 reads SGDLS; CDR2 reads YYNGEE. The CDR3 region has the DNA TGTGCCAGCAGCACACAAAAAAGGGTTGGCTACACCTTC. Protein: CASSTQKRVGYTF.

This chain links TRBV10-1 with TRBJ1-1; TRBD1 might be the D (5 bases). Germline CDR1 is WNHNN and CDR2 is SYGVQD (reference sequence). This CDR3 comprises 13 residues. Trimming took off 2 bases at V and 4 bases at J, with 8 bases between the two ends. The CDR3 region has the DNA TGCGCCAGCAGTGAGGTGAGGGGCACTGAAGCTTTCTTT. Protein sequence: CASSEVRGTEAFF.

Here the CDR3 DNA reads TGTGCCAGTAGTATCCAGGGGAGTTCACCCCTCCACTTT. Protein: CASSIQGSSPLHF. The chain couples TRBV19 to TRBJ1-6; a possible D gene is TRBD1 (6 bases). CDR3 size: 13 residues. The V gene lost 3 bases and the J gene lost 9 bases, with 9 bases spanning the gap. Germline V gene data show CDR1 as LNHDA and CDR2 as SQIVND (reference sequence).

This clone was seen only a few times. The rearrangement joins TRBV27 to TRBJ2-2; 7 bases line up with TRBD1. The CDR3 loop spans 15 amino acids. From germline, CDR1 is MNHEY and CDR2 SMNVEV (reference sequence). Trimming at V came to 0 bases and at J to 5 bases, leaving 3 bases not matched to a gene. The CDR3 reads CASSLSGTETGELFF. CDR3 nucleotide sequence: TGTGCCAGCAGTTTATCCGGGACAGAGACCGGGGAGCTGTTTTTT.

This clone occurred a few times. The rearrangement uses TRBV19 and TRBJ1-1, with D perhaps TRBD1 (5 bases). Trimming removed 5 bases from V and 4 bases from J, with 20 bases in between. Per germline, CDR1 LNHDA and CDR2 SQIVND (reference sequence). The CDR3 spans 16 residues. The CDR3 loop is CASSPRAGTRATEAFF. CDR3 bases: TGTGCCAGTAGTCCCCGGGCAGGGACTCGTGCCACTGAAGCTTTCTTT.

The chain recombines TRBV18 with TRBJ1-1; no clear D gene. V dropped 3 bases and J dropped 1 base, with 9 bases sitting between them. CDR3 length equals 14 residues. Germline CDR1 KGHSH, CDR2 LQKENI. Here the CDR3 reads CASSPTSGNTEAFF. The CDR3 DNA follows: TGTGCCAGCTCACCGACGTCGGGGAACACTGAAGCTTTCTTT.

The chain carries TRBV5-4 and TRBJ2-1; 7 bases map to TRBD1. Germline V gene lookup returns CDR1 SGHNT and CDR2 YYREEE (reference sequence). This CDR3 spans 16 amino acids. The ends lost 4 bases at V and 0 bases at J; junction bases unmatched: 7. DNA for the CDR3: TGTGCCAGCAGCCCCTCGGACAGGAGCTCCTACAATGAGCAGTTCTTC. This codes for CASSPSDRSSYNEQFF.

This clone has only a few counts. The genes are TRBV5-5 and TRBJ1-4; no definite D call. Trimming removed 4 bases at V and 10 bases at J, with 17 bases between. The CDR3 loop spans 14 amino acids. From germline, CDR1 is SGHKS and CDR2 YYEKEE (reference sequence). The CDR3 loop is CASSQVDWPRKLFF. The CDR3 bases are TGTGCCAGCAGCCAGGTCGATTGGCCCCGAAAACTGTTTTTT.

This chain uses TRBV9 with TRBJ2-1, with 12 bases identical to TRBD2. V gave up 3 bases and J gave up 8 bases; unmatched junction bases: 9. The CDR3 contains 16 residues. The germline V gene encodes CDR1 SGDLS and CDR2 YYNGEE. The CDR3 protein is CASSARLAGVADEQFF. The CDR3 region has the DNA TGTGCCAGCAGCGCCCGACTAGCGGGGGTCGCGGATGAGCAGTTCTTC.

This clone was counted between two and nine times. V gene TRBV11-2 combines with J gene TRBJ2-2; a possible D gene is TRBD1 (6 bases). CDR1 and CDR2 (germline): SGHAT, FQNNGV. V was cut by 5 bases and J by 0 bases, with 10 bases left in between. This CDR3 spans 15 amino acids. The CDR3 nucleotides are TGTGCCAGCAGCACGGACAGAACGAACACCGGGGAGCTGTTTTTT. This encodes CASSTDRTNTGELFF.

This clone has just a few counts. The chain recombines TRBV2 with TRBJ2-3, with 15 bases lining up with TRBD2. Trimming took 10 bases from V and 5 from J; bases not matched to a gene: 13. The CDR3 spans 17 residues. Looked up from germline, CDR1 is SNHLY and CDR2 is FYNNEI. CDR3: CATPGLAGGLVRDTQYF. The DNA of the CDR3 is TGTGCCACGCCTGGACTAGCGGGGGGGCTGGTGAGAGATACGCAGTATTTT. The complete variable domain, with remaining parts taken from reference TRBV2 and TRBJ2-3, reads EPEVTQTPSHQVTQMGQEVILRCVPISNHLYFYWYRQILGQKVEFLVSFYNNEISEKSEIFDDQFSVERPDGSNFTLKIRSTKLEDSAMYFCATPGLAGGLVRDTQYFGPGTRLTVL.

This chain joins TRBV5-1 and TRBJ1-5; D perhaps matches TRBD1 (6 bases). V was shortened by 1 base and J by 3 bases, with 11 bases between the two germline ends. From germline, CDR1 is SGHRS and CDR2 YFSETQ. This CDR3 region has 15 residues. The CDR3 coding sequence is TGCGCCAGCAGCTTGTCGGGGGCCCTCAATCAGCCCCAGCATTTT. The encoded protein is CASSLSGALNQPQHF.

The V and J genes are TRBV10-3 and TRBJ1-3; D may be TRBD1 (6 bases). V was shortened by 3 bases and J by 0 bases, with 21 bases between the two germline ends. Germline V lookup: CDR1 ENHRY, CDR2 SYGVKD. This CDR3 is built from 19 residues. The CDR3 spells CAISDLIMAQGSSGNTIYF. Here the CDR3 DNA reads TGTGCCATCAGTGACTTAATTATGGCGCAGGGGAGCTCTGGAAACACCATATATTTT.

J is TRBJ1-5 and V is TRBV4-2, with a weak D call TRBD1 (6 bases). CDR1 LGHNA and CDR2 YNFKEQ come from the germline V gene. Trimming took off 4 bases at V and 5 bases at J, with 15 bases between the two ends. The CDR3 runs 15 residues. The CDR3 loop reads CASSPNTGLYQPQHF. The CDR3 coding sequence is TGTGCCAGCAGCCCAAATACAGGGTTATATCAGCCCCAGCATTTT.

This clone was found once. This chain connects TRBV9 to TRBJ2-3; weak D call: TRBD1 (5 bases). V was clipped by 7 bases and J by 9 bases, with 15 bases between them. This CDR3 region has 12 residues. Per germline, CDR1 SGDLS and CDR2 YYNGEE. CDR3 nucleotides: TGTGCCAGCGGACACCTTGAAACGACGCAGTATTTT. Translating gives CASGHLETTQYF.

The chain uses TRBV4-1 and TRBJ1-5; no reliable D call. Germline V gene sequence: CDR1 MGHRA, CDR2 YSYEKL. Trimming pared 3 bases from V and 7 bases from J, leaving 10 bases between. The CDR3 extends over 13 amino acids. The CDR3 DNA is TGCGCCAGCAGCCACCTCCAGGACCAGCCCCAGCATTTT. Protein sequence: CASSHLQDQPQHF.

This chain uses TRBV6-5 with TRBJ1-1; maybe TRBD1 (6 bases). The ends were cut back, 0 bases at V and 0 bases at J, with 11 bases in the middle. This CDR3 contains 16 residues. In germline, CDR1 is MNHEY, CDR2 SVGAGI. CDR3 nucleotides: TGTGCCAGCAGTTACTCCGCAGGGGTCGTGAACACTGAAGCTTTCTTT. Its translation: CASSYSAGVVNTEAFF.

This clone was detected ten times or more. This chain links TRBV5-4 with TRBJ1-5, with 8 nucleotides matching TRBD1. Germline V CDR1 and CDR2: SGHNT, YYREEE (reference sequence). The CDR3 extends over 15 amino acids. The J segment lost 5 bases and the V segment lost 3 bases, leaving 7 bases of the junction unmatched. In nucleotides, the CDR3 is TGTGCCAGCAGCTACGGGACAGGCGGGGATCAGCCCCAGCATTTT. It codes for CASSYGTGGDQPQHF.

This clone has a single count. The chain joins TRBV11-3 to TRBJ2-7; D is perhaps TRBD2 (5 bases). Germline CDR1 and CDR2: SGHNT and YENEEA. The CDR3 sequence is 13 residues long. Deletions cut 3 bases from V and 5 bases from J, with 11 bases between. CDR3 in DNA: TGTGCCAGCAGCTTCGGGGTGAGGAACGAGCAGTACTTC. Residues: CASSFGVRNEQYF.